This T cell receptor (beta chain) was recovered during a study of T cell responses to AZD1222 COVID-19 vaccine. At the level of the study: Second doses were pooled across both intervals (about 4 or about 12 weeks). General observations from the study: The donor cohort was predominantly white British with a female majority, and clonal diversity may have been underestimated. It was only after the peak T cell response that any repertoires were sampled. Along spike, vaccine-associated CD4 TCRs were found throughout, with dominance at 160-218 and 743-854.

The CDR3 totals 13 residues. V lost 1 base and J 3 bases, leaving 6 bases between the germline ends. From germline, CDR1 is SEHNR and CDR2 FQNEAQ (reference sequence). Profiled with immunoSEQ multiplex PCR; TCRdb holds only in-frame clones, not every one. The sample holds over 150,000 clones; 90% are singletons and the top ten take 18%. To note about this clone: Its matching antigen is unknown. The same CDR3 can be traced to other DNA sequences in this sample.

The TCR was taken from an adult in good health. The V gene is TRBV7-9, the J gene TRBJ1-1, with D uncertain. The sample in question was peripheral blood, obtained on day 0 of AZD1222 vaccination. The CDR3 DNA follows: TGTGCCAGCAGCTTAGTCGGGGACACTGAAGCTTTCTTT. Amino acid sequence: CASSLVGDTEAFF.